These 9 T cell receptor beta chains were all obtained from the same sample, sequenced in a study of blood T cell repertoires in COVID-19. Using immunoSEQ multiplex PCR, the repertoire was profiled, and TCRdb retains in-frame clones only, with some absent. The table records some 390,000 clones, roughly 86% of them present only once. The source material was PBMCs or T cells enriched from blood (not recorded which). All receptors derive from a woman younger than 45 who had recovered from COVID-19.

The chain carries TRBV7-9 and TRBJ1-1; perhaps TRBD1 as D (5 bases). With 4 bases removed from V and 5 bases from J, the gap between germline ends came to 11 bases. CDR1 SEHNR and CDR2 FQNEAQ come from the germline V gene (reference sequence). This CDR3 is 13 amino acids long. The CDR3 region is CASSSSGGTEAFF. As DNA, the CDR3 is TGTGCCAGCAGCTCGAGCGGGGGAACTGAAGCTTTCTTT.

The chain employs TRBV4-1 and TRBJ2-1; 8 bases match TRBD1. Per the germline V gene, CDR1 is MGHRA and CDR2 is YSYEKL. The CDR3 covers 15 residues. J lost 7 bases, V lost 3 bases, and 8 bases had no gene match. Here the CDR3 reads CASSQRDRGVNEQFF. The CDR3 DNA sequence: TGCGCCAGCAGCCAGCGCGACAGGGGCGTGAATGAGCAGTTCTTC.

V and J are TRBV30 and TRBJ1-3, with D perhaps TRBD1 (6 bases). Germline lookup yields CDR1 GTSNPN and CDR2 SVGIG (reference sequence). CDR3 length: 14 amino acids. With 4 bases removed from V and 0 bases from J, the gap between germline ends came to 10 bases. CDR3 in amino acids: CAWKGDPSGNTIYF. In nucleotides, the CDR3 is TGTGCCTGGAAGGGGGACCCCTCTGGAAACACCATATATTTT.

The V gene is TRBV19, the J gene TRBJ1-5, with 9 bases that match TRBD1. This CDR3 region has 14 residues. V lost 5 bases to trimming and J lost 7 bases; unmatched junction nucleotides: 6. Germline CDR1 is LNHDA and CDR2 is SQIVND (reference sequence). Here the CDR3 reads CASSSRQGVQPQHF. DNA for the CDR3: TGTGCCAGTAGTTCTCGACAGGGGGTACAGCCCCAGCATTTT.

The chain is built from TRBV4-2 and TRBJ2-3, with 9 bases fitting TRBD2. V lost 3 bases and J lost 2; bases outside the gene matches: 6. The germline CDR1 and CDR2 sequences are LGHNA and YNFKEQ. The CDR3 loop spans 16 amino acids. CDR3: CASSQGSGGTTDTQYF. The CDR3 DNA reads as TGTGCCAGCAGCCAGGGTAGCGGGGGAACCACAGATACGCAGTATTTT.

The J gene is TRBJ2-7, the V gene TRBV6-5, with D maybe TRBD2 (7 bases). The CDR3 extends over 14 amino acids. CDR1 and CDR2 from the germline V gene are MNHEY and SVGAGI. Deletions cut 7 bases from V and 1 base from J, with 14 bases between. CDR3 nucleotide sequence: TGTGCCAGCAAGGGGGGAGCGGGATCCTACGAGCAGTACTTC. Translating gives CASKGGAGSYEQYF.

The V and J genes are TRBV19 and TRBJ1-5, with 9 bases identical to TRBD1. Looked up from germline, CDR1 is LNHDA and CDR2 is SQIVND (reference sequence). The junction had 6 bases not matched to a gene; V was cut back by 7 bases and J by 2 bases. The CDR3 is made up of 15 amino acids. In DNA form, the CDR3 reads TGTGCCAGTAACCCGGGACAGGGACGCAATCAGCCCCAGCATTTT. Encoded protein: CASNPGQGRNQPQHF. The entire variable domain, with the rest obtained from reference TRBV19 and TRBJ1-5, is as follows: DGGITQSPKYLFRKEGQNVTLSCEQNLNHDAMYWYRQDPGQGLRLIYYSQIVNDFQKGDIAEGYSVSREKKESFPLTVTSAQKNPTAFYLCASNPGQGRNQPQHFGDGTRLSIL.

The CDR3 bases are TGTGCCAGCAGTGTGTTTGGCCGCTCCACCGGGGAGCTGTTTTTT. It is translated as CASSVFGRSTGELFF. J is TRBJ2-2 and V is TRBV2; D is ambiguous. The CDR3 has 15 amino acids. The germline CDR1 and CDR2 sequences are SNHLY and FYNNEI. V was cut by 4 bases and J by 4 bases, with 13 bases left in between.

The chain couples TRBV9 to TRBJ1-4; 9 positions agree with TRBD1. The J segment lost 10 bases and the V segment lost 3 bases, leaving 13 bases of the junction unmatched. The CDR3 loop spans 16 amino acids. The germline CDR1 and CDR2 sequences are SGDLS and YYNGEE. CDR3 nucleotides: TGTGCCAGCAGCGCCGGATGGGACAGGGAAGTCGGAAAACTGTTTTTT. It encodes CASSAGWDREVGKLFF.